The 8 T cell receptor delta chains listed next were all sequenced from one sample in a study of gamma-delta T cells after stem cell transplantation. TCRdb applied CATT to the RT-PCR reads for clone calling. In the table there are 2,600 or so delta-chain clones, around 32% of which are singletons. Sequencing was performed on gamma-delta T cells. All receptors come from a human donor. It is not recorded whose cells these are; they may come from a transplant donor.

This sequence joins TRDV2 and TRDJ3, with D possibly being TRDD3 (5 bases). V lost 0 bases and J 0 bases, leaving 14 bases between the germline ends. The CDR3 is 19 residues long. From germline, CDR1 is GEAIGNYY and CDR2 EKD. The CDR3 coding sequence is TGTGCCTGTGACACCGCCTGGGCCCAAGGCTCCTGGGACACCCGACAGATGTTTTTC. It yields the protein CACDTAWAQGSWDTRQMFF.

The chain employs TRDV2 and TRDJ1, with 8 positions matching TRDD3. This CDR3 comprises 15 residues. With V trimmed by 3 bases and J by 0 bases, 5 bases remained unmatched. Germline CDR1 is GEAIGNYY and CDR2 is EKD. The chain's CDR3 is CACDPLLGDTDKLIF. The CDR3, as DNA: TGTGCCTGTGACCCCCTACTGGGGGACACCGATAAACTCATCTTT.

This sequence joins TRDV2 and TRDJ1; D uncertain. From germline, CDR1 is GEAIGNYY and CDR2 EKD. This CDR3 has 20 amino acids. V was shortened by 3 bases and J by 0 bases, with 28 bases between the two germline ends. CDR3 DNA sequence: TGTGCCTGTGACTTCGGGTCCGGGGCCCTGAACCCCCTGTACACCGATAAACTCATCTTT. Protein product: CACDFGSGALNPLYTDKLIF.

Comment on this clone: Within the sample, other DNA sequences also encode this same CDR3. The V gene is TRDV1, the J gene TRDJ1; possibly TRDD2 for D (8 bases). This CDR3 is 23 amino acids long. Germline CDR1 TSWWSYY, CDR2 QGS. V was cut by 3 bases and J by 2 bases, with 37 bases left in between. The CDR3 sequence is CALGEILPINVYWGPIRTDKLIF. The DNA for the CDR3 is TGTGCTCTTGGGGAGATCCTTCCTATTAACGTTTACTGGGGACCCATTAGGACCGATAAACTCATCTTT.

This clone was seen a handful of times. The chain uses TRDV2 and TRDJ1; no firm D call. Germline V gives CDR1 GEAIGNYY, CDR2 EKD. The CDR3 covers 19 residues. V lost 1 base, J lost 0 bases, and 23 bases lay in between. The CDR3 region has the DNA TGTGCCTGTGACACGCTTACACCCCCGGGTACGGACGACACCGATAAACTCATCTTT. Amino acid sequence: CACDTLTPPGTDDTDKLIF.

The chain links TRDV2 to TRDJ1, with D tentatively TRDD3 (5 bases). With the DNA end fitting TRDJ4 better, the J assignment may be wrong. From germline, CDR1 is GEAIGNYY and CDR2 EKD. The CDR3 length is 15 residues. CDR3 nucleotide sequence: TGTGCCTGTGACATTCTCCAGAGGGAATCGGATAACCTGATCTTT. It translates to CACDILQRESDNLIF.

The CDR3 protein is CACDRILTGGPSWDTRQMFF. The CDR3 DNA reads as TGTGCCTGTGACCGAATCCTTACTGGGGGACCCTCCTGGGACACCCGACAGATGTTTTTC. The chain recombines TRDV2 with TRDJ3; 9 bases are shared with TRDD3. V lost 3 bases and J lost 0; bases outside the gene matches: 11. CDR1 is GEAIGNYY, CDR2 EKD, per germline. This CDR3 contains 20 residues.

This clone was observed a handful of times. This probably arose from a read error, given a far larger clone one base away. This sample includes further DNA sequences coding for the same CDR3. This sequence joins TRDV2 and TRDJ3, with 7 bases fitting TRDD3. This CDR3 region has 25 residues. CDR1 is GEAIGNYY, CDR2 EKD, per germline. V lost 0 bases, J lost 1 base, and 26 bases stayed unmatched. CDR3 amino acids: CACDTVSGWGTPLRLSSWDTRQMFF. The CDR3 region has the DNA TGTGCCTGTGACACCGTGAGTGGATGGGGGACCCCGCTTCGCTTATCGTCCTGGGACACCCGACAGATGTTTTTC.